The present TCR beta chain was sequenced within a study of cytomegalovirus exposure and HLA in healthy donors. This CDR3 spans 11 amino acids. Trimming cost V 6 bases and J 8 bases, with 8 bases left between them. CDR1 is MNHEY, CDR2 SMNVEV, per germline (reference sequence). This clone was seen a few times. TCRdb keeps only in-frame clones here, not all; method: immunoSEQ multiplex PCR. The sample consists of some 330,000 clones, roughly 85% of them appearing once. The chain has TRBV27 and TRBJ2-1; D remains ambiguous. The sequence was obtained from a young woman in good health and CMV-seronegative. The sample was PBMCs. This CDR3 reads CASSYFDEQFF. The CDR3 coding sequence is TGTGCCAGCAGCTACTTTGATGAGCAGTTCTTC.